Each of the 20 T cell receptor beta chains below was sequenced from the same sample in a study of blood T cell repertoires in COVID-19. TCRdb's table, derived via immunoSEQ multiplex PCR, lists solely in-frame clones and lacks some. Among 390,000 or so clones listed, roughly 90% were seen once. The sequencing input was peripheral blood. The origin of the receptors is a woman aged 25 to 45 with COVID-19, enrolled during active disease.

V is TRBV4-1 and J is TRBJ2-2; D perhaps matches TRBD1 (6 bases). The CDR3 runs 15 residues. The ends were cut back, 4 bases at V and 0 bases at J, with 9 bases in the middle. Germline CDR1 reads MGHRA; CDR2 reads YSYEKL. The CDR3 sequence: CASSLRQANTGELFF. CDR3 nucleotides: TGCGCCAGCAGCCTAAGACAGGCGAACACCGGGGAGCTGTTTTTT.

V and J are TRBV28 and TRBJ2-7; D gene uncertain. The CDR3 loop spans 12 amino acids. The V gene lost 7 bases and the J gene lost 3 bases, with 10 bases spanning the gap. Germline V gives CDR1 MDHEN, CDR2 SYDVKM. CDR3 region: CASTLRGYEQYF. The CDR3 region has the DNA TGTGCCAGCACCCTTAGAGGCTACGAGCAGTACTTC.

J is TRBJ1-2 and V is TRBV21-1; TRBD1 is the table's D call and was not checked against the DNA. TRBV21-1 has pseudogene status. The CDR3 is 16 amino acids. CDR3 in amino acids: CASSDQGGQGSLGYTF. The CDR3 DNA follows: TGTGCCAGCAGCGATCAGGGGGGACAGGGGTCGCTTGGCTACACCTTC.

This chain links TRBV10-1 with TRBJ1-6; D remains unclear. CDR1 and CDR2 from the germline V gene are WNHNN and SYGVQD (reference sequence). V gave up 4 bases and J gave up 1 base, with 11 bases separating them. This CDR3 region has 16 residues. In DNA, the CDR3 is TGCGCCAGCAGTGCGGCGGCCTTGTCCTATAATTCACCCCTCCACTTT. Protein sequence: CASSAAALSYNSPLHF.

The chain links TRBV4-3 to TRBJ1-2, with 7 bases that match TRBD1. The CDR3 is 14 residues long. The germline V gene has CDR1 LGHNA and CDR2 YSLEER. Trimming took 0 bases from V and 7 from J; bases not matched to a gene: 5. The CDR3, as DNA: TGCGCCAGCAGCCAAGACCGACAGGGTGCTGGCTACACCTTC. This translates into CASSQDRQGAGYTF.

This clone was recorded many times. This chain links TRBV7-9 with TRBJ2-3; no clear D. The V gene lost 5 bases and the J gene lost 2 bases, with 8 bases spanning the gap. CDR3 length equals 13 residues. Germline V gene lookup returns CDR1 SEHNR and CDR2 FQNEAQ (reference sequence). CDR3 DNA sequence: TGTGCCAGCAGCGTACACCTCACAGATACGCAGTATTTT. It translates to CASSVHLTDTQYF.

This rearrangement joins TRBV5-6 to TRBJ2-1; TRBD2 aligns across 8 bases. With 3 bases clipped from V and 6 bases from J, the junction kept 5 bases outside the gene matches. The CDR3 sequence is 14 residues long. Germline CDR1 reads SGHDT; CDR2 reads YYEEEE. The CDR3 DNA sequence: TGTGCCAGCAGCTCCTTAGCGGGACGCAATGAGCAGTTCTTC. It translates to CASSSLAGRNEQFF.

The V gene is TRBV19, the J gene TRBJ2-7; 12 nucleotides match TRBD1. Germline CDR1 LNHDA, CDR2 SQIVND (reference sequence). The CDR3 has 18 amino acids. The CDR3 DNA sequence: TGCTCCAGCCACGGGAGGAAACCGGGACAGGGGGCTTCCTACGAGCAGTACGTC. Translated: CSSHGRKPGQGASYEQYV.

The rearrangement links TRBV7-8 to TRBJ2-3; a weak D match, TRBD1 (5 bases). With 3 bases removed from V and 3 bases from J, the gap between germline ends came to 16 bases. CDR1 is SGHVS and CDR2 is FQNEAQ in the germline V gene. The CDR3 sequence is 16 residues long. CDR3 coding DNA: TGTGCCAGCAGCTTGGGGCTCCGGGCGCAAACAGATACGCAGTATTTT. Translating gives CASSLGLRAQTDTQYF.

This chain connects TRBV7-6 to TRBJ1-1; D possibly corresponds to TRBD1 (5 bases). Germline V CDR1 and CDR2: SGHVS, FNYEAQ. The CDR3 is 16 residues long. Trimming removed 1 base at V and 1 base at J, with 13 bases between. The CDR3 sequence is CASSLEPTDRNTEAFF. CDR3 nucleotides: TGTGCCAGCAGCTTAGAGCCCACCGACAGGAACACTGAAGCTTTCTTT.

The chain couples TRBV2 to TRBJ2-7; possible D gene TRBD1, 5 bases. This CDR3 has 16 residues. Per the germline V gene, CDR1 is SNHLY and CDR2 is FYNNEI. V gave up 0 bases and J gave up 4 bases, with 16 bases separating them. The CDR3 nucleotides read TGTGCCAGCAGTGAAGCGGCTAGGTCAGGGCTTTACGAGCAGTACTTC. Protein sequence: CASSEAARSGLYEQYF. Looking up the rest from reference TRBV2 and TRBJ2-7 gives the full variable domain: EPEVTQTPSHQVTQMGQEVILRCVPISNHLYFYWYRQILGQKVEFLVSFYNNEISEKSEIFDDQFSVERPDGSNFTLKIRSTKLEDSAMYFCASSEAARSGLYEQYFGPGTRLTVT.

The chain joins TRBV11-2 to TRBJ2-7; 13 bases map to TRBD2. CDR3 length: 16 amino acids. The V gene end was trimmed by 4 bases and the J gene end by 2 bases; junction bases not matched to a gene: 5. CDR1 and CDR2 from the germline V gene are SGHAT and FQNNGV. CDR3 DNA sequence: TGTGCCAGCAGCTCCCGGACTAGCGGGAGAACCTACGAGCAGTACGTC. As protein: CASSSRTSGRTYEQYV.

This clone was seen more than once but under ten times. The rearrangement links TRBV29-1 to TRBJ1-1, with 7 bases matching TRBD1. CDR1 is SQVTM and CDR2 is ANQGSEA in the germline V gene. Unmatched junction bases numbered 12, after V lost 7 bases and J lost 4 bases. The CDR3 consists of 14 residues. In DNA, the CDR3 is TGCAGCGGCCGGGACAGTGGAGGGTCCACTGAAGCTTTCTTT. Translating gives CSGRDSGGSTEAFF.

This rearrangement joins TRBV6-5 to TRBJ2-5; D gene uncertain. CDR1 is MNHEY, CDR2 SVGAGI, per germline. V was clipped by 8 bases and J by 2 bases, with 9 bases between them. The CDR3 is 12 residues long. The CDR3 bases are TGTGCCAGCCGGAGACGGCAAGAGACCCAGTACTTC. Translation gives CASRRRQETQYF.

The chain carries TRBV5-6 and TRBJ2-1; 10 bases line up with TRBD1. In germline, CDR1 is SGHDT, CDR2 YYEEEE. The CDR3 is 15 residues long. V was pared by 4 bases and J by 3 bases, with 4 bases of the junction left unmatched. The CDR3 region is CASSLRDRGYNEQFF. DNA for the CDR3: TGTGCCAGCAGCCTCCGGGACAGGGGCTACAATGAGCAGTTCTTC.

This clone was recorded a few times. V is TRBV4-3 and J is TRBJ1-3; weak D call: TRBD1 (6 bases). Germline CDR1 and CDR2: LGHNA and YSLEER. The CDR3 sequence is 15 residues long. Trimming cost V 1 base and J 0 bases, with 7 bases left between them. CDR3 sequence (DNA): TGCGCCAGCAGCCAAGGGACAGCCTCTGGAAACACCATATATTTT. Amino acid sequence: CASSQGTASGNTIYF.

This clone was found once. V usage is TRBV13 and J usage is TRBJ2-7; 8 bases align to TRBD2. The V and J ends lost 5 bases and 2 bases, in that order; junction bases with no gene match: 8. The germline V gene encodes CDR1 PRHDT and CDR2 FYEKMQ (reference sequence). CDR3 size: 15 residues. The CDR3 reads CASSRVAGLPYEQYF. The CDR3 DNA is TGTGCCAGCAGCCGGGTAGCGGGGCTCCCCTACGAGCAGTACTTC.

The chain recombines TRBV11-3 with TRBJ2-1; the D gene is possibly TRBD2 (5 bases). V was cut by 6 bases and J by 8 bases, with 11 bases left in between. The V gene's germline CDR1 is SGHNT and CDR2 YENEEA. The CDR3 consists of 12 residues. Written as DNA, the CDR3 is TGTGCCAGCAGACAAGGACTCGATGAGCAGTTCTTC. Amino acids: CASRQGLDEQFF.

V gene TRBV7-2 combines with J gene TRBJ2-5; no reliable D call. This CDR3 is built from 13 residues. The V end was cut by 1 base, the J end by 5 bases, with 8 bases between. The germline V gene has CDR1 SGHTA and CDR2 FQGNSA. Here the CDR3 DNA reads TGTGCCAGCAGCTTAGGAACTTCGGAGACCCAGTACTTC. This codes for CASSLGTSETQYF.

The chain carries TRBV10-1 and TRBJ1-2; TRBD1 agrees at 9 bases. CDR1 and CDR2 (germline): WNHNN, SYGVQD (reference sequence). The CDR3 spans 13 residues. Trimming at V came to 6 bases and at J to 5 bases, leaving 4 bases not matched to a gene. The CDR3 DNA sequence: TGCGCCAGCAGCCGGGACAGGGTATATGGCTACACCTTC. It is translated as CASSRDRVYGYTF.